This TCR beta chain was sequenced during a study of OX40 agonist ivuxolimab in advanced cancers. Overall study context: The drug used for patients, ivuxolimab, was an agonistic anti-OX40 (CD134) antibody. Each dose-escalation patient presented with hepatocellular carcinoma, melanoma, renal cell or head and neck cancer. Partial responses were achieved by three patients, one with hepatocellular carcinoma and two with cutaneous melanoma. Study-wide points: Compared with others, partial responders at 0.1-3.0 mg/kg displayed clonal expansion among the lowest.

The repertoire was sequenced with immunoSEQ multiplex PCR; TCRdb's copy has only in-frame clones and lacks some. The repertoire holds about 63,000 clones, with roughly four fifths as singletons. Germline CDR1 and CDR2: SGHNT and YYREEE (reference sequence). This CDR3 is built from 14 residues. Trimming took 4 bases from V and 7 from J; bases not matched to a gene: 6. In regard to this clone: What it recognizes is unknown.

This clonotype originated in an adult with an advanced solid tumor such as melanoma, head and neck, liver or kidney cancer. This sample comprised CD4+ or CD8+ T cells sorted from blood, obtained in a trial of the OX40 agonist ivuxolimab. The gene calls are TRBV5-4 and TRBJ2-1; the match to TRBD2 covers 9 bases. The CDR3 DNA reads TGTGCCAGCAGCATAGCGGGGGTTTGGAATGAGCAGTTCTTC. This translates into CASSIAGVWNEQFF.